This T cell receptor beta chain was recovered during a study of blood T cell repertoires in COVID-19. Across the study: COVID-19 samples from acute and convalescent phases originated in the United States, Italy and Spain. Sources were T cells, B-cell-depleted T cells, or PBMCs; the material itself was cDNA or gDNA.

The CDR3 is 18 amino acids. V lost 2 bases and J lost 5; bases outside the gene matches: 13. From germline, CDR1 is MDHEN and CDR2 SYDVKM. Per the study methods: Reference gene primer amplification yielded estimated nucleated cell counts. The protocol was immunoSEQ multiplex PCR, while the TCRdb copy is restricted to in-frame clones and leaves out a portion. The V and J calls and clone size come from that table; D and trimming were worked out from the DNA. The sample includes approximately 220,000 clones, around 80% seen only once; the top ten take 8% to 10%. This clonotype was sampled from a woman aged 45-60 years with acute or convalescent COVID-19. V is TRBV28 and J is TRBJ2-2; TRBD2 agrees at 8 bases. Sequenced: peripheral blood. The CDR3 DNA reads as TGTGCCAGCAGTTTAAGGGTAGCGGGATGGGCCGATACCGGGGAGCTGTTTTTT. It specifies CASSLRVAGWADTGELFF.